These 30 T cell receptor beta chains originate from one sample sequenced in a study of blood T cells in healthy people across ages. A sample-barcoded 5' primer and a J-beta primer mix were used in a second PCR of roughly 7 to 11 cycles. Each CDR3 protein gets one entry after TCRdb re-called the 5' RACE reads with MiXCR. The data hold approximately 960,000 distinct CDR3 sequences, with about 27% observed a single time. These sequences were also reported in another study, on T cells of mothers and their children.

The sequenced sample consisted of blood. The receptors originated from a woman in her thirties or forties in good health.

In regard to this clonotype: A much larger clone sits a single nucleotide away, making a read error possible. This sequence joins TRBV9 and TRBJ2-1; no reliable D call. Deletions cut 4 bases from V and 6 bases from J, with 8 bases between. In germline, CDR1 is SGDLS, CDR2 YYNGEE. This CDR3 is built from 12 residues. As DNA, the CDR3 is TGTGCCAGCAGCCCCACCCTCAATGAGCAGTTCTTC. This encodes CASSPTLNEQFF.

This sequence joins TRBV4-1 and TRBJ1-5; 9 nucleotides agree with TRBD1. Trimming removed 6 bases from V and 0 bases from J; junction bases left unmatched: 6. From germline, CDR1 is MGHRA and CDR2 YSYEKL. CDR3 length: 16 residues. In DNA form, the CDR3 reads TGCGCCAGCAGACAGGGGGCTGACCATAGCAATCAGCCCCAGCATTTT. As protein: CASRQGADHSNQPQHF.

The count of this clonotype is one. The CDR3 nucleotides read TGCGCCAGCAGCTCCTCCCCTAGCGGGGAGCACATAGATACGCAGTATTTT. Translating gives CASSSSPSGEHIDTQYF. The chain has TRBV5-1 and TRBJ2-3; the match to TRBD2 covers 9 bases. V gave up 3 bases and J gave up 5 bases; unmatched junction bases: 13. Per the germline V gene, CDR1 is SGHRS and CDR2 is YFSETQ. This CDR3 has 17 amino acids.

Comments on this clonotype: At one boundary the junction diverges from the germline segment, which might be a read error. V and J are TRBV5-1 and TRBJ2-1; tentatively, D is TRBD1 or TRBD2 (5 bases each). The CDR3 runs 15 residues. Germline CDR1 SGHRS, CDR2 YFSETQ. The CDR3 loop reads CASGSTPGTYNERFF. The CDR3 region has the DNA TGCGCCAGCGGCAGCACCCCCGGGACGTACAATGAGCGGTTCTTC.

Concerning this clonotype: One end of the junction varies from germline; a read error may be responsible. The chain joins TRBV20-1 to TRBJ2-3; 13 positions match TRBD2. This CDR3 comprises 18 residues. The V gene's germline CDR1 is DFQATT and CDR2 SNEGSKA (reference sequence). CDR3 sequence reads: CSARVTSGGASSTDTQYF. The DNA for the CDR3 is TGCAGTGCTAGAGTCACTAGCGGGGGGGCCTCGAGCACAGATACGCAGTATTTC.

The chain joins TRBV7-2 to TRBJ1-6, with unresolved D. From germline, CDR1 is SGHTA and CDR2 FQGNSA. There are 15 residues in the CDR3. Trimming cost V 5 bases and J 9 bases, with 17 bases left between them. CDR3 sequence (DNA): TGTGCCAGCAGCGTCAGATCCCGCGATAGTTCACCCCTCCACTTT. Translated: CASSVRSRDSSPLHF.

The V and J genes are TRBV6-2 or TRBV6-3 and TRBJ2-1; D may be TRBD1 (6 bases). Germline CDR1 MNHEY, CDR2 SVGEGT. The length of the CDR3 is 16 residues. Between the trimmed V and J ends, which lost 0 bases and 9 bases, there was a span of 18 bases. For the CDR3, the DNA is TGTGCCAGCAGTTACTCGAAACGGGACACAAGTACTGAGCAGTTCTTC. It translates to CASSYSKRDTSTEQFF.

This clonotype was recorded many times. The rearrangement uses TRBV12-3 or TRBV12-4 and TRBJ2-7; no reliable D call. V was trimmed by 2 bases and J by 3 bases, leaving 5 bases between them. This CDR3 region has 12 residues. CDR3 DNA: TGTGCCAGCAGTTTAAACATCTACGAGCAGTACTTC. This sequence encodes CASSLNIYEQYF.

This clonotype was counted a few times. The rearrangement links TRBV12-3 or TRBV12-4 to TRBJ2-7; perhaps TRBD1 as D (5 bases). The CDR3 runs 15 residues. V was cut by 5 bases and J by 3 bases, with 17 bases left in between. CDR3 region: CASSKPSGQGYEQYF. DNA of the CDR3: TGTGCCAGCAGTAAACCGTCAGGGCAGGGCTACGAGCAGTACTTC.

This clonotype occurred many times. The chain is built from TRBV10-3 and TRBJ2-1, with 8 bases matching TRBD1. The CDR3 runs to 14 residues. The V segment lost 6 bases and the J segment 10 bases; nucleotides outside the gene matches: 11. Per germline, CDR1 ENHRY and CDR2 SYGVKD. In nucleotides, the CDR3 is TGTGCCATCAGCCTAACGGGACAGGTGAAGGAGCAGTTCTTC. It codes for CAISLTGQVKEQFF.

Points on this clonotype: Being one base from a much bigger clone, this may be a read error. The V call is TRBV7-8, the J call TRBJ2-7; a weak D match, TRBD2 (6 bases). This CDR3 comprises 17 residues. Germline V gene data show CDR1 as SGHVS and CDR2 as FQNEAQ. CDR3 region: CAGSLEVGLRWDYEQYF. CDR3 nucleotides: TGTGCCGGCAGCTTAGAAGTGGGACTGCGGTGGGACTACGAGCAGTACTTC.

The J gene is TRBJ2-1, the V gene TRBV7-9; a possible D gene is TRBD2 (5 bases). This CDR3 contains 14 residues. The germline V gene has CDR1 SEHNR and CDR2 FQNEAQ (reference sequence). The V end lost 5 bases, the J end lost 8 bases, and 16 bases lay between the germline ends. The CDR3 sequence is CASSLTIPGDEQFF. The CDR3 DNA follows: TGTGCCAGCAGCCTGACTATTCCCGGGGATGAGCAGTTCTTC.

The V gene is TRBV5-1, the J gene TRBJ2-7; 7 nucleotides line up with TRBD1. The CDR3 has 16 amino acids. V gave up 1 base and J gave up 7 bases; unmatched junction bases: 14. Germline-derived CDR1 and CDR2 are SGHRS and YFSETQ. The CDR3 here is CASSLQAGGAYNEQYF. In DNA form, the CDR3 reads TGCGCCAGCAGCTTGCAGGCAGGGGGAGCCTACAATGAGCAGTACTTC. The full variable domain, completed using reference TRBV5-1 and TRBJ2-7, is KAGVTQTPRYLIKTRGQQVTLSCSPISGHRSVSWYQQTPGQGLQFLFEYFSETQRNKGNFPGRFSGRQFSNSRSEMNVSTLELGDSALYLCASSLQAGGAYNEQYFGPGTRLTVT.

For this clonotype: The junction does not match germline at one end; this may be a read error. The chain is built from TRBV3-1 and TRBJ2-7; D not resolved. This CDR3 spans 9 amino acids. Germline values: CDR1 LGHDT, CDR2 YNNKEL (reference sequence). The CDR3 here is CASRHEQYF. The CDR3 region has the DNA TGTGCCAGCCGCCACGAGCAGTACTTC.

This clonotype was seen at least ten times. The chain uses TRBV7-9 and TRBJ1-2; TRBD1 matches at 11 bases. J was trimmed by 6 bases and V by 5 bases; bases with no gene match: 11. The CDR3 runs to 16 residues. Germline CDR1 reads SEHNR; CDR2 reads FQNEAQ (reference sequence). The CDR3 DNA reads TGTGCCAGCAGCGTGGACAGGGGGCTTGCATCCCATGGCTACACCTTC. This translates into CASSVDRGLASHGYTF.

This clonotype has at least ten counts. The CDR3 bases are TGTGCCAGCAGCCCCAGGGTCCACGAGCAGTACTTC. The encoded protein is CASSPRVHEQYF. The rearrangement links TRBV7-2 to TRBJ2-7, with D possibly TRBD1 on 5 matching bases. Germline CDR1 is SGHTA and CDR2 is FQGNSA. The CDR3 has 12 amino acids. V lost 5 bases, J lost 5 bases, and 10 bases lay in between.

This clonotype has a count of ten or more. The gene calls are TRBV4-3 and TRBJ1-2; 10 nucleotides align to TRBD1. V was clipped by 5 bases and J by 5 bases; unmatched bases: 11. Per the germline V gene, CDR1 is LGHNA and CDR2 is YSLEER. The CDR3 length is 16 residues. The CDR3 protein is CASSREGTGEIYGYTF. In DNA form, the CDR3 reads TGCGCCAGCAGCAGGGAGGGGACAGGGGAAATTTATGGCTACACCTTC.

In this sample, this clonotype turned up a few times. The genes are TRBV5-1 and TRBJ2-7; 7 bases fit TRBD1. The V and J ends lost 3 bases and 3 bases, in that order; junction bases with no gene match: 9. Germline CDR1 reads SGHRS; CDR2 reads YFSETQ. This CDR3 region has 15 residues. The CDR3 spells CASSSGRQGSYEQYF. CDR3 bases: TGCGCCAGCAGCTCGGGGAGACAGGGTAGCTACGAGCAGTACTTC.

The chain couples TRBV11-2 to TRBJ1-4; TRBD1 agrees at 7 bases. Germline values: CDR1 SGHAT, CDR2 FQNNGV. The CDR3 is made up of 15 amino acids. The V and J ends lost 6 bases and 4 bases, in that order; junction bases with no gene match: 8. CDR3 amino acids: CASRKGGTVNEKLFF. CDR3 sequence (DNA): TGTGCCAGCAGGAAAGGGGGGACAGTTAATGAAAAACTGTTTTTT.

This clonotype was seen repeatedly, ten times or more. The chain joins TRBV7-2 to TRBJ1-2; 8 bases are a match to TRBD1. This CDR3 has 14 amino acids. Per germline, CDR1 SGHTA and CDR2 FQGNSA. V lost 5 bases to trimming and J lost 6 bases; unmatched junction nucleotides: 8. CDR3 nucleotide sequence: TGTGCCAGCAGCCAATGGACAGGGCGGGATGGCTACACCTTC. Translating gives CASSQWTGRDGYTF.

This clonotype appeared many times. V and J are TRBV19 and TRBJ2-7; D is uncertain. Germline CDR1 and CDR2: LNHDA and SQIVND (reference sequence). The CDR3 is 16 residues long. Trimming pared 1 base from V and 6 bases from J, leaving 19 bases between. DNA for the CDR3: TGTGCCAGTAGTATAGTAGGCTTTGGGATCTCGAGCGAGCAGTACTTC. Residues: CASSIVGFGISSEQYF.

The chain joins TRBV7-2 to TRBJ2-7; D gene ambiguous. Trimming shortened V by 2 bases and J by 0 bases, and 11 bases separated the two germline ends. The CDR3 is made up of 15 amino acids. From germline, CDR1 is SGHTA and CDR2 FQGNSA. The CDR3 sequence is CASSLFSGSSYEQYF. DNA of the CDR3: TGTGCCAGCAGCTTATTCTCTGGAAGCTCCTACGAGCAGTACTTC.

The genes are TRBV12-3 or TRBV12-4 and TRBJ1-1; 12 bases agree with TRBD1. The CDR3 covers 16 residues. J gave up 4 bases and V 6 bases, and 9 bases lay outside the gene matches. The CDR3 reads CASRAGTGGAGTEAFF. In DNA form, the CDR3 reads TGTGCCAGCAGAGCCGGGACAGGGGGCGCGGGCACTGAAGCTTTCTTT.

This clonotype was seen at least ten times. This chain joins TRBV7-9 and TRBJ2-1; TRBD2 matches 7 bases. CDR1 is SEHNR and CDR2 is FQNEAQ in the germline V gene (reference sequence). J was trimmed by 2 bases and V by 5 bases; bases with no gene match: 6. This CDR3 is 15 amino acids long. The CDR3 region is CASSPPGGTYNEQFF. The CDR3 DNA reads as TGTGCCAGCAGCCCTCCCGGGGGGACCTACAATGAGCAGTTCTTC.

J is TRBJ1-2 and V is TRBV10-3; D might be TRBD1 (5 bases). Between the trimmed V and J ends, which lost 7 bases and 8 bases, there was a span of 14 bases. Looked up from germline, CDR1 is ENHRY and CDR2 is SYGVKD. CDR3 size: 12 residues. In nucleotides, the CDR3 is TGTGCCATCAACGCTCAGGGTGGAGGCTACACCTTC. It translates to CAINAQGGGYTF.

This clonotype has a handful of counts. The rearrangement joins TRBV28 to TRBJ1-6, with a tentative D call TRBD1 (6 bases). Trimming pared 3 bases from V and 9 bases from J, leaving 12 bases between. The length of the CDR3 is 14 residues. Germline CDR1 and CDR2: MDHEN and SYDVKM. CDR3 loop: CASSFAGVSSPLHF. CDR3 in DNA: TGTGCCAGCAGTTTCGCAGGGGTTTCTTCACCCCTCCACTTT.

This clonotype was found many times. The V and J genes are TRBV4-2 and TRBJ1-4, with a tentative D call TRBD1 (6 bases). The CDR3 totals 15 residues. In germline, CDR1 is LGHNA, CDR2 YNFKEQ. With 0 bases removed from V and 6 bases from J, the gap between germline ends came to 11 bases. CDR3 sequence: CASSQEARGHEKLFF. In DNA, the CDR3 is TGTGCCAGCAGCCAAGAGGCCAGGGGCCATGAAAAACTGTTTTTT.

Ten or more counts support this clonotype. The V and J genes are TRBV5-1 and TRBJ2-7, with TRBD1 matching over 10 bases. J gave up 3 bases and V 4 bases, and 4 bases lay outside the gene matches. The CDR3 runs to 14 residues. Germline V gene sequence: CDR1 SGHRS, CDR2 YFSETQ. CDR3 region: CASSPTGGIYEQYF. The CDR3 region has the DNA TGCGCCAGCAGCCCGACAGGGGGCATCTACGAGCAGTACTTC.

Details on this clonotype: One end of the junction is discordant with germline, which a read error may explain. The chain carries TRBV18 and TRBJ1-4; possible D gene TRBD1, 6 bases. This CDR3 spans 15 amino acids. Germline lookup yields CDR1 KGHSH and CDR2 LQKENI. The CDR3 protein is CASSPGTPTNEKRFF. In DNA, the CDR3 is TGTGCCAGCTCTCCCGGGACACCAACTAATGAAAAACGGTTTTTT.

This clonotype appeared many times. The V call is TRBV20-1, the J call TRBJ2-7; D not certain. Germline-derived CDR1 and CDR2 are DFQATT and SNEGSKA (reference sequence). The CDR3 is 13 residues long. V was cut by 3 bases and J by 2 bases, with 11 bases left in between. The CDR3 DNA reads TGCAGTGCTAGGGCGGAGAGAGCCTACGAGCAGTACTTC. Amino acid sequence: CSARAERAYEQYF.